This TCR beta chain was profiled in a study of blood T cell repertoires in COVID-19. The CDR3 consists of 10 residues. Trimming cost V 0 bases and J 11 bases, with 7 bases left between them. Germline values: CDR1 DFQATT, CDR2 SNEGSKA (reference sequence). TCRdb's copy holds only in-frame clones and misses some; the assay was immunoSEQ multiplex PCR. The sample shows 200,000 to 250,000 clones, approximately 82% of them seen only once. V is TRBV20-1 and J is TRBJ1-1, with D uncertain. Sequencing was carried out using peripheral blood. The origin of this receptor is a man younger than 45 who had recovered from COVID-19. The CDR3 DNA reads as TGCAGTGCTAGAGATAGTCCCGCTTTCTTT. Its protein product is CSARDSPAFF.